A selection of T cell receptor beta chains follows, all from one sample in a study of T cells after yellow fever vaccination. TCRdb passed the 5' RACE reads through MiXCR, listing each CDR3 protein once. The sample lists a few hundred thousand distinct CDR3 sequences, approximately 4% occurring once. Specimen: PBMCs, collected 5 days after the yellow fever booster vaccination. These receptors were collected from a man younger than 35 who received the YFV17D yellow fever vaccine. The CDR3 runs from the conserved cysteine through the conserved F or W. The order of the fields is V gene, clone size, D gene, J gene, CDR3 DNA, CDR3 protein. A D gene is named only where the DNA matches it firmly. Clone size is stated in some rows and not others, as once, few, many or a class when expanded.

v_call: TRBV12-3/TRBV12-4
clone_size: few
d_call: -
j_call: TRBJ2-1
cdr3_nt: TGTGCCAGCAGTTTCGCTGGCCAAAGGGAGCAGTTCTTC
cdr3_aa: CASSFAGQREQFF

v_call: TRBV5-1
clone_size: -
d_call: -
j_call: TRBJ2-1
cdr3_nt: TGCGCCAGCAGCCCGGAAGGACTCCCTCCGAATGAGCAGTTCTTC
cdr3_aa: CASSPEGLPPNEQFF

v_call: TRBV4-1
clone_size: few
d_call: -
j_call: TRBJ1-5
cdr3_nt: TGCGCCAGCAGCCAACTCCCGAGCTCGGGGACCCAGCATTTT
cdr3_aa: CASSQLPSSGTQHF

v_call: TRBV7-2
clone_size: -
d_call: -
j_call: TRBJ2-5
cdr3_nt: TGTGCCAGCAGCCCTAGTCGTCTAGCACAAGAGACCCAGTACTTC
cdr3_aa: CASSPSRLAQETQYF

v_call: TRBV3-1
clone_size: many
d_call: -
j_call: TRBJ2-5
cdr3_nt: TGTGCCAGCAGCCAATACAGCGTCAAAGAGACCCAGTACTTC
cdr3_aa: CASSQYSVKETQYF

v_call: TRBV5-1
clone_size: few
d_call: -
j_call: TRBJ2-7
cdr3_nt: TGCGCCAGCAGCTTGATCGGGGAGCCCTACGAGCAGTACTTC
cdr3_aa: CASSLIGEPYEQYF

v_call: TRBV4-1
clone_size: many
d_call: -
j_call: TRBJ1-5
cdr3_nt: TGCGCCAGCAGCCAAGATGTAGGGGCGCGGACTCAGCCCCAGCATTTT
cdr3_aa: CASSQDVGARTQPQHF

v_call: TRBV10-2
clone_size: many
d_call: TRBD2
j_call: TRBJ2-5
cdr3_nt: TGCGCCAGCTCTGGACTAGCCGAAGAGACCCAGTACTTC
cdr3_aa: CASSGLAEETQYF

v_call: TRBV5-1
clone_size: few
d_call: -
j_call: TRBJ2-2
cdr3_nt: TGCGCCAGCAGCTTGAATCAGAGGAACACCGGGGAGCTGTTTTTT
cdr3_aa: CASSLNQRNTGELFF

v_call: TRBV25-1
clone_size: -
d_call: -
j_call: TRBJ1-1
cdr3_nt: TGTGCCAGCAGTGAAACAGGGCGGTGGACTGAAGCTTTCTTT
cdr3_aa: CASSETGRWTEAFF

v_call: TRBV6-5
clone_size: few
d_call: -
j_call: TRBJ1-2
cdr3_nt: TGTGCCAGCCACCCCTCGGGTAACTATGGCTACACCTTC
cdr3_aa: CASHPSGNYGYTF

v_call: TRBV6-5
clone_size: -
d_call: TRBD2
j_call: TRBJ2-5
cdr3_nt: TGTGCCAGCAATCGGGGGGGGGTAGAGACCCAGTACTTC
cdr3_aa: CASNRGGVETQYF

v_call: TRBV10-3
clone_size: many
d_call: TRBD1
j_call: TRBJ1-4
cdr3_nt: TGTGCCTCAAGACAGGGGGAGAATGAAAAACTGTTTTTT
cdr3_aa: CASRQGENEKLFF

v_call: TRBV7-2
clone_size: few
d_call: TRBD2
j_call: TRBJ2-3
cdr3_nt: TGTGCCAGCAGCTCTGGGACTAGTACGCAGTATTTT
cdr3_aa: CASSSGTSTQYF

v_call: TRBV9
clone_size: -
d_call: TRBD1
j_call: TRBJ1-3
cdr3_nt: TGTGCCAGCAGCCCTCAGGGGGGGAATGGAAACACCATATATTTT
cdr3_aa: CASSPQGGNGNTIYF

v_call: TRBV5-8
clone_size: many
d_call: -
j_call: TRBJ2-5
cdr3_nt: TGTGCCAGCAGCTTGATAGAGACCCAGTACTTC
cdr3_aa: CASSLIETQYF

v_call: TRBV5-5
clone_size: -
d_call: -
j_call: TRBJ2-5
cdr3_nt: TGTGCCAGCAGCTTGGACAGTTTGGAGACCCAGTACTTC
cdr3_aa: CASSLDSLETQYF

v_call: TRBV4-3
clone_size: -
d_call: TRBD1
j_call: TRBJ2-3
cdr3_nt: TGCGCCAGCAGCCAAGATATAGGGACAGTAACAGATACGCAGTATTTT
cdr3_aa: CASSQDIGTVTDTQYF

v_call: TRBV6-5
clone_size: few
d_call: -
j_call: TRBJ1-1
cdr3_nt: TGTGCCAGCAGTTACCTACCGGGAGGGAGCGCTTTCTTT
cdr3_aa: CASSYLPGGSAFF

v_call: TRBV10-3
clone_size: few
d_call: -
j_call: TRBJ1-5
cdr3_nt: TGTGCCATCAGCGATCTGGAAGAGCAGCCCCAGCATTTT
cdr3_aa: CAISDLEEQPQHF

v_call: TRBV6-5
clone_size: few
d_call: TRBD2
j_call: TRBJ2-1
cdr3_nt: TGTGCCAGCAGCCCTGGGGGGAGCCGGGGGGCCTACAATGAGCAGTTCTTC
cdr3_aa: CASSPGGSRGAYNEQFF

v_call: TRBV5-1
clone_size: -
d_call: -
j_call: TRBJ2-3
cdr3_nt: TGCGCCAGCAGCCCAAGACGGGTCACAGATACGCAGTATTTT
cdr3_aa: CASSPRRVTDTQYF

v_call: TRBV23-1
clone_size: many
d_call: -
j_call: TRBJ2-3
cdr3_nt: TGCGCCAGCAGTCAATCCGGATCCCTTGATGCACGGAATACGCAGTATTTT
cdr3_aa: CASSQSGSLDARNTQYF

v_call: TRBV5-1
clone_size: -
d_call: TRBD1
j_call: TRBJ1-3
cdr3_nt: TGCGCCAGCAGTCGTGACAGGGTAGACACCATATATTTT
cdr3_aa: CASSRDRVDTIYF

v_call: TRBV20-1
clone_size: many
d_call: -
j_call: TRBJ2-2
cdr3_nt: TGCAGTGCTAGATCCAGGGGTAAAGGCGGGGAGCTGTTTTTT
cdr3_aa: CSARSRGKGGELFF

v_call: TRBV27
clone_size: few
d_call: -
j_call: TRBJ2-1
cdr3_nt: TGTGCCAGCAGTTTAGGCGTGGATGAGCAGTTCTTC
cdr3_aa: CASSLGVDEQFF

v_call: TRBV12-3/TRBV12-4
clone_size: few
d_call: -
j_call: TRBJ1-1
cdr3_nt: TGTGCCAGCAGTTTAGCCTTGACAGAAGCTTTCTTT
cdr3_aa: CASSLALTEAFF

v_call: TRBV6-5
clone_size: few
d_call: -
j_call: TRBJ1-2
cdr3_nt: TGTGCCAGCAGTTCAACAGGGGGCTACACCTTC
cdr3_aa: CASSSTGGYTF